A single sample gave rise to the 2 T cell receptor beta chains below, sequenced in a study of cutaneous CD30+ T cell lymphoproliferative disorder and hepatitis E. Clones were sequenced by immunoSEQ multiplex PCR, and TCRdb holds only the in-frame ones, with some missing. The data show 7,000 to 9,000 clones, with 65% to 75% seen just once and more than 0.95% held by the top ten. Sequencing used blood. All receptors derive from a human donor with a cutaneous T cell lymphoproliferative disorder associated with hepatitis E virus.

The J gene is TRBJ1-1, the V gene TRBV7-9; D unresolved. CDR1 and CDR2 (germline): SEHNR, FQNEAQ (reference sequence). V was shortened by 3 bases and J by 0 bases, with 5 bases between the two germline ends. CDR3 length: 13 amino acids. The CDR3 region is CASSFGMNTEAFF. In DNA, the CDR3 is TGTGCCAGCAGCTTTGGGATGAACACTGAAGCTTTCTTT.

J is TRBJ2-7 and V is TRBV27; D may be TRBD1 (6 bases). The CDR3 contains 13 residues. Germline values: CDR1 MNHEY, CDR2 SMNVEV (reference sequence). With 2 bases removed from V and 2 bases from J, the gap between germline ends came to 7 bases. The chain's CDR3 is CASSLGQTYEQYF. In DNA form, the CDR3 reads TGTGCCAGCAGTTTAGGACAGACCTACGAGCAGTACTTC.